The rows below give T cell receptor beta chains drawn from one sample of a study of cytomegalovirus exposure and HLA in healthy donors. This table comes from immunoSEQ multiplex PCR, and its TCRdb copy is limited to in-frame clones, with some not included. Of about 130,000 clones listed, roughly 80% are singletons. The sample was PBMCs. These TCRs come from a woman in her thirties or forties in good health and CMV-seropositive. The CDR3 runs from the conserved cysteine through the conserved F or W. A D gene is named only where the DNA matches it firmly. The size entry is marked missing in some rows and otherwise reads once, few, many or a size class.

abundance,j_gene,v_gene,d_gene,CDR3nt,CDR3aa
.,TRBJ2-3,TRBV7-3,.,TGTGCCAGCAGCTTATTCGGAGGAGGTGGACCCACAGATACGCAGTATTTT,CASSLFGGGGPTDTQYF
.,TRBJ2-2,TRBV7-9,.,TGTTCCAGCAGCCTCCACTCCGCGAACACCGGGGAGCTGTTTTTT,CSSSLHSANTGELFF
.,TRBJ2-3,TRBV2,TRBD2,TGTGCCAGCAGTTCGACTAGCGGGGGTCCTAGCACAGATACGCAGTATTTT,CASSSTSGGPSTDTQYF
.,TRBJ1-1,TRBV2,TRBD1,TGTGCCGGGAACAGGGGGCAGGAAGCTTTCTTT,CAGNRGQEAFF
once,TRBJ2-2,TRBV11-3,.,TGTGCCAGCAGCTTAAGCCTTACTGACAGGTGGAACACCGGGGAGCTGTTTTTT,CASSLSLTDRWNTGELFF
.,TRBJ2-7,TRBV10-3,.,TGTGCCATCAGTGAGTCGGTGACAGTCGACGAGCAGTACTTC,CAISESVTVDEQYF
.,TRBJ1-2,TRBV4-3,TRBD1,TGCGCCAGCAGCCAAGATCTCCCGGACAGGGGATACTATGGCTACACCTTC,CASSQDLPDRGYYGYTF
.,TRBJ1-5,TRBV9,.,TGTGCCAGCAGCCCTTGGGGGGATCAGCCCCAGCATTTT,CASSPWGDQPQHF
.,TRBJ2-2,TRBV11-2,.,TGTGCCAGCAGCCGCCTGTGGGGAACCTCGGGGGACACCGGGGAGCTGTTTTTT,CASSRLWGTSGDTGELFF
once,TRBJ2-7,TRBV28,.,TGTGCCAGCAGTGAAACAGGGTACGAGCAGTACTTC,CASSETGYEQYF
.,TRBJ2-5,TRBV15,.,TGTGCCACCAGCAGAGCGACCGGGACTGCACAAGAGACCCAGTACTTC,CATSRATGTAQETQYF
.,TRBJ1-3,TRBV4-1,TRBD1,TGCGCCAGCAGCCAACGGGACAGGTTGAATGGAAACACCATATATTTT,CASSQRDRLNGNTIYF
.,TRBJ1-2,TRBV5-1,.,TGCGCCAGCAGCTTGGCCCAGGGCGGCTATGGCTACACCTTC,CASSLAQGGYGYTF
.,TRBJ2-3,TRBV18,TRBD2,TGTGCCAGCTCACTGACTAGCGGAACCACAGATACGCAGTATTTT,CASSLTSGTTDTQYF
.,TRBJ1-5,TRBV10-2,.,TGCGCCAGCAGTTGGGGCCCGAGGAGCAATCAGCCCCAGCATTTT,CASSWGPRSNQPQHF
.,TRBJ1-1,TRBV6-1,.,TGTGCCAGCAGTGACAGGGTGAACACTGAAGCTTTCTTT,CASSDRVNTEAFF
.,TRBJ2-1,TRBV7-9,.,TGTGCCAGCAGCTCGGACAGAATTGCCAATGAGCAGTTCTTC,CASSSDRIANEQFF
.,TRBJ1-1,TRBV5-5,.,TGTGCCAGCAGCTTTTACAGTGAAGCTTTCTTT,CASSFYSEAFF
.,TRBJ2-7,TRBV30,TRBD1,TGTGCCTGGAGTGGCCCCGGGACAGGGGTCACCTACGAGCAGTACTTC,CAWSGPGTGVTYEQYF
.,TRBJ1-4,TRBV27,TRBD1,TGTGCCAGCAGTCCGCAGACAGGGCCTAATGAAAAACTGTTTTTT,CASSPQTGPNEKLFF
.,TRBJ2-5,TRBV11-2,.,TGTGCCAGCAGCCAAGCAGGGGCCCAAGAGACCCAGTACTTC,CASSQAGAQETQYF
.,TRBJ2-7,TRBV6-1,.,TGTGCCAGCAGTCCCGCGGGACTCTGGGACGAGCAGTACTTC,CASSPAGLWDEQYF
.,TRBJ1-1,TRBV18,.,TGTGCCAGCTCACCACGGCAGGGAGGCACTGAAGCTTTCTTT,CASSPRQGGTEAFF
.,TRBJ2-3,TRBV5-4,TRBD2,TGTGCCAGCAGCCCGAATACTAGCGGGGACACAGATACGCAGTATTTT,CASSPNTSGDTDTQYF
once,TRBJ1-2,TRBV10-3,.,TGTGCCATCAGTGATGGGGGGATCTATGGCTACACCTTC,CAISDGGIYGYTF
few,TRBJ1-1,TRBV14,.,TGTGCCAGCAGCCAAAGCCGAAACACTGAAGCTTTCTTT,CASSQSRNTEAFF
.,TRBJ2-1,TRBV2,TRBD1,TGTGCCAGCAGCCTACAGGGGTTGGGGAATGAGCAGTTCTTC,CASSLQGLGNEQFF
.,TRBJ2-7,TRBV7-6,TRBD1,TGTGCCAGCAGCCAAACCGGGACAGAATCCTACGAGCAGTACTTC,CASSQTGTESYEQYF
.,TRBJ2-7,TRBV30,TRBD2,TGTGCCTGGACTAGCGGGGGGACCTACGAGCAGTACTTC,CAWTSGGTYEQYF
.,TRBJ2-7,TRBV25-1,.,TGTGCCAGCAGTGCTCTAGGGGGATACGAGCAGTACTTC,CASSALGGYEQYF
.,TRBJ1-5,TRBV15,TRBD1,TGTGCCACCAGCAGAGATGGGGACAGGGACCGGCCCCAGCATTTT,CATSRDGDRDRPQHF
.,TRBJ2-5,TRBV6-4,.,TGTGCCAGCAGTGCCTCGTCAGAAGAGACCCAGTACTTC,CASSASSEETQYF
.,TRBJ2-3,TRBV11-2,.,TGTGCCAGCAGCCCTCTCCGGGCAGGGCGTAGCACAGATACGCAGTATTTT,CASSPLRAGRSTDTQYF
.,TRBJ1-2,TRBV18,TRBD1,TGTGCCAGCTCACCCATACAGGGGCATGGCTACACCTTC,CASSPIQGHGYTF
.,TRBJ2-3,TRBV11-3,TRBD2,TGTGCCAGCAGCTCCCTAGCGGGAGGTACGACAGATACGCAGTATTTT,CASSSLAGGTTDTQYF
.,TRBJ1-4,TRBV15,.,TGTGCCACCAGCGGTGGACAGACAACTAATGAAAAACTGTTTTTT,CATSGGQTTNEKLFF
.,TRBJ1-2,TRBV12-5,.,TGTGCTAGTGGTTTGTGGCATGAAGGCTACACCTTC,CASGLWHEGYTF
.,TRBJ2-7,TRBV11-1,TRBD2,TGTGCCAGCAGCTCAAGGACTAGCGGGGCCCGCGGGCAGTACTTC,CASSSRTSGARGQYF
few,TRBJ1-1,TRBV7-6,.,TGTGCCAGCAGCTTAGCAGGGGGTGGGGACACTGAAGCTTTCTTT,CASSLAGGGDTEAFF
.,TRBJ1-2,TRBV6-5,.,TGTGCCAGCAGTTACTCGAAGGCAGGGCGAGGCTACACCTTC,CASSYSKAGRGYTF
.,TRBJ2-2,TRBV19,.,TGTGCCAGTAGTATTGGGGGCGGAACCGGGGAGCTGTTTTTT,CASSIGGGTGELFF
.,TRBJ2-7,TRBV11-2,.,TGTGCCAGCAGCCCCGACGGTCCGGGCGAGCAGTACTTC,CASSPDGPGEQYF
.,TRBJ2-3,TRBV11-3,TRBD2,TGTGCCAGCAGCTTAGCTTCCCTACTAGCGGCAGGGACAGATACGCAGTATTTT,CASSLASLLAAGTDTQYF
.,TRBJ2-7,TRBV15,TRBD2,TGTGCCACCAGCAGCCGACAAAGGGGAGGGACCCCCCACGAGCAGTACTTC,CATSSRQRGGTPHEQYF
.,TRBJ1-1,TRBV7-2,TRBD1,TGTGCCAGCAGCTCAATGAATTGGGGACAGGAGAACACTGAAGCTTTCTTT,CASSSMNWGQENTEAFF
.,TRBJ2-2,TRBV4-2,TRBD2,TGTGCCAGCAGCCAAGATGAAGGGCTAGCGGGAGACAACACCGGGGAGCTGTTTTTT,CASSQDEGLAGDNTGELFF
.,TRBJ1-2,TRBV4-3,TRBD1,TGCGCCAGCAGCCAAGATCGACAGGGGGCGCTGTTAAGCTACACCTTC,CASSQDRQGALLSYTF
.,TRBJ1-1,TRBV11-2,.,TGTGCCAGCAGCTTAGGAGTGTGGAACACTGAAGCTTTCTTT,CASSLGVWNTEAFF
.,TRBJ2-1,TRBV2,TRBD2,TGTGCCAGCACCCGACTAGCGGGAGAGTACAATGAGCAGTTCTTC,CASTRLAGEYNEQFF
once,TRBJ1-1,TRBV28,.,TGTGCCAGCAGCCCAGGGGCGAGCACTGAAGCTTTCTTT,CASSPGASTEAFF
.,TRBJ2-7,TRBV28,TRBD2,TGTGCCAGCAGTTTAACCCGAAGCGGGAGGCTTTTAAGCTCCTACGAGCAGTACTTC,CASSLTRSGRLLSSYEQYF
.,TRBJ2-5,TRBV5-6,TRBD2,TGTGCCAGCAGCCTGGGACTAGCGGGAGGCCCTGGAGTCCGGGAGACCCAGTACTTC,CASSLGLAGGPGVRETQYF
once,TRBJ1-2,TRBV28,TRBD1,TGTGCCAGCAGTTCTACAGGGGAGGACTATGGCTACACCTTC,CASSSTGEDYGYTF
once,TRBJ2-4,TRBV4-3,.,TGCGCCAGCAGCCTCCGCTCGGGGTCCGGCATTCAGTACTTC,CASSLRSGSGIQYF